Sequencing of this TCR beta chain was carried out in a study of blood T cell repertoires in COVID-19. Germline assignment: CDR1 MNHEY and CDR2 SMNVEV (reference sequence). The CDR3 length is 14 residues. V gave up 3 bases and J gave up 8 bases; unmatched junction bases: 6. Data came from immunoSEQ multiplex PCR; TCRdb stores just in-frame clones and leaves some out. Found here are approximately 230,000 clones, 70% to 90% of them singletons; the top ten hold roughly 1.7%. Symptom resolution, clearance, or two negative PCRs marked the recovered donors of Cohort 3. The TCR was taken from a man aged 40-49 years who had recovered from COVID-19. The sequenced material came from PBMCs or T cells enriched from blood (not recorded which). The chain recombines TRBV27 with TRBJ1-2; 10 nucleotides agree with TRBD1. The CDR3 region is CASSFGGQGLGYTF. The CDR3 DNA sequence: TGTGCCAGCAGTTTCGGGGGACAGGGGCTAGGCTACACCTTC.